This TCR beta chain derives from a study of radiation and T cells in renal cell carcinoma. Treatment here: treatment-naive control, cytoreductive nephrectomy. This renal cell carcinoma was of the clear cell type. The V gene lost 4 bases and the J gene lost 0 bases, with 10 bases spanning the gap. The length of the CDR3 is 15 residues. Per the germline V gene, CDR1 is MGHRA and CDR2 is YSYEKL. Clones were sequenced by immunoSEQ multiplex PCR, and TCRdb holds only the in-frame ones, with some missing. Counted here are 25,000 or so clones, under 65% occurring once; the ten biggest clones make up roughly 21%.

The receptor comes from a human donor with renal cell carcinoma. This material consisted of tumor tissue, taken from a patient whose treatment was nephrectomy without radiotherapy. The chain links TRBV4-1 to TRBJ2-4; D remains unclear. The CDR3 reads CASSLDWVAKNIQYF. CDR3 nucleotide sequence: TGCGCCAGCAGCCTAGACTGGGTAGCCAAAAACATTCAGTACTTC.